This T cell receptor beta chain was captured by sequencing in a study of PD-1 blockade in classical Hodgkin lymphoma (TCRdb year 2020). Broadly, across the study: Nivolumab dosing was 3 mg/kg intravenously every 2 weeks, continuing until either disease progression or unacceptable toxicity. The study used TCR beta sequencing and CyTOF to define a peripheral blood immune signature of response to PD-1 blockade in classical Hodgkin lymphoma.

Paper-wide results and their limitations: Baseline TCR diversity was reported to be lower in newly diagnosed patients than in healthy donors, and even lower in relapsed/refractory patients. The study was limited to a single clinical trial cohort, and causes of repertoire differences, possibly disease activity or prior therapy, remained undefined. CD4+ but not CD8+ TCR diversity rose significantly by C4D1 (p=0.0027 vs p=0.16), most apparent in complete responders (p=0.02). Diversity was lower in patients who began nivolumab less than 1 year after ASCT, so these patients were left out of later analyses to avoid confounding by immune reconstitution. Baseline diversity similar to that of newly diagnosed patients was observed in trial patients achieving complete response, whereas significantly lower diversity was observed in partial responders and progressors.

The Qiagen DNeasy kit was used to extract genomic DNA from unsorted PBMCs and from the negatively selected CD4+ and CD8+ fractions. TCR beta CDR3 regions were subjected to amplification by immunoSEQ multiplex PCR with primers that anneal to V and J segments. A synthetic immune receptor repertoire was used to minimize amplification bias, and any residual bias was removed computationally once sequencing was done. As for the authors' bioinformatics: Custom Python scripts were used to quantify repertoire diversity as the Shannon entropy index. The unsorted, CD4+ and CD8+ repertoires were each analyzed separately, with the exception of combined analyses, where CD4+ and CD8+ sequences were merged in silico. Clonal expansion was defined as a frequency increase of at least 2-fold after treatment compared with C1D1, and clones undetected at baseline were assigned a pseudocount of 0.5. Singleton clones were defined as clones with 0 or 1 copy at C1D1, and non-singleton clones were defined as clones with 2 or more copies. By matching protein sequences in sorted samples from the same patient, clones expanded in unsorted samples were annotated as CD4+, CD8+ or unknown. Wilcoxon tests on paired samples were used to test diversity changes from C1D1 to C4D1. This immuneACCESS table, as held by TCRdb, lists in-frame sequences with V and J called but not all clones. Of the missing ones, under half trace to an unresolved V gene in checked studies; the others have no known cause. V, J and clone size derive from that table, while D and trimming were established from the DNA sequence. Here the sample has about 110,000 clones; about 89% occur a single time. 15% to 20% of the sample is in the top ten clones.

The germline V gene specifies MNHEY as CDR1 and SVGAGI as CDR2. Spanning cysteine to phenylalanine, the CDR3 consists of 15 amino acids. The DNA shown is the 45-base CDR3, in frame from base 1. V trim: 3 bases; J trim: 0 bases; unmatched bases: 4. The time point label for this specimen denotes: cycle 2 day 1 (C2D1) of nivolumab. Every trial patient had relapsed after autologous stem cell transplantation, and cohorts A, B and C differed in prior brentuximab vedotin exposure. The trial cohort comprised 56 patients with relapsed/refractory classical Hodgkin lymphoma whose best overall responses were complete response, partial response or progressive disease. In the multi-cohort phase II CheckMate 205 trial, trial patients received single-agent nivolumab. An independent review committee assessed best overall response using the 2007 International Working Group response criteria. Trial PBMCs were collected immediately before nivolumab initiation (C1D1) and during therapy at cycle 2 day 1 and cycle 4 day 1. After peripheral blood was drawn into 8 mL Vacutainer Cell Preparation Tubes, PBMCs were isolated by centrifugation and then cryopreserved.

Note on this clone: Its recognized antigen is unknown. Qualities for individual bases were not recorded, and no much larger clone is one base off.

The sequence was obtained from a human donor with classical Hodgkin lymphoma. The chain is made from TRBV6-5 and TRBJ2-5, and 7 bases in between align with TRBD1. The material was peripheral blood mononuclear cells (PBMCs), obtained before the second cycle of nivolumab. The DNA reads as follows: TGTGCCAGCAGTTATGACAGGGCCGACCAAGAGACCCAGTACTTC. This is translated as CASSYDRADQETQYF.